These 23 T cell receptor beta chains share one sample of origin, sequenced in a study of the immune and genomic landscape of osteosarcoma (dated by TCRdb to the early 2020s). Specimens were post-treatment primary, local recurrence and metastasis tumors from poor-prognosis patients. Library construction relied on the immunoSEQ multiplex PCR assay. TCRdb retrieved this table from immuneACCESS and kept in-frame rearrangements only. Not all clones are present; in checked studies, unresolved V genes account for under half, and no reason is known for the remainder. For this sample the table gives about 5,100 clones, of which 75% to 85% were detected only once. The top ten hold under 7.5% of the sample. The sequenced sample consisted of osteosarcoma tumor tissue from the lung. The receptors originated from a human donor with osteosarcoma.

This chain joins TRBV29-1 and TRBJ2-7; 9 bases are shared with TRBD2. Germline values: CDR1 SQVTM, CDR2 ANQGSEA. Germline trimming cut 7 bases from V and 4 bases from J; bases unmatched to any gene: 14. This CDR3 is 15 amino acids long. CDR3 residues: CSARGASGAPYEQYF. The CDR3 region has the DNA TGCAGCGCCCGAGGGGCTAGCGGGGCCCCGTACGAGCAGTACTTC.

The J gene is TRBJ2-5, the V gene TRBV7-9, with 10 bases that match TRBD2. CDR1 SEHNR and CDR2 FQNEAQ come from the germline V gene (reference sequence). Trimming removed 5 bases from V and 2 bases from J; junction bases left unmatched: 5. The CDR3 runs to 15 residues. The CDR3 DNA reads as TGTGCCAGCAGCCCGGGACTAGCGAGACAAGAGACCCAGTACTTC. Translated, it gives CASSPGLARQETQYF. Filled out from reference TRBV7-9 and TRBJ2-5, the complete variable domain reads DTGVSQNPRHKITKRGQNVTFRCDPISEHNRLYWYRQTLGQGPEFLTYFQNEAQLEKSRLLSDRFSAERPKGSFSTLEIQRTEQGDSAMYLCASSPGLARQETQYFGPGTRLLVL.

This clone is classed as large. The chain uses TRBV6-6 and TRBJ1-3; a weak D match, TRBD1 (5 bases). This CDR3 comprises 16 residues. Per germline, CDR1 MNHNY and CDR2 SVGAGI (reference sequence). The V end was cut by 2 bases, the J end by 0 bases, with 11 bases between. CDR3 DNA sequence: TGTGCCAGCAGTTACGCGGGGGATAGCTCTGGAAACACCATATATTTT. It yields the protein CASSYAGDSSGNTIYF.

This chain joins TRBV7-6 and TRBJ1-2, with 9 bases identical to TRBD1. This CDR3 contains 19 residues. CDR1 SGHVS and CDR2 FNYEAQ come from the germline V gene. V dropped 5 bases and J dropped 6; count of bases not matched to a gene: 22. The CDR3 spells CASSPESYPAPGTGNGYTF. Written as DNA, the CDR3 is TGTGCCAGCAGCCCGGAATCTTACCCCGCTCCCGGGACAGGGAATGGCTACACCTTC.

The CDR3 is CASSYGTGASYEQYF. CDR3 nucleotides: TGTGCCAGCAGTTACGGGACAGGGGCTTCCTACGAGCAGTACTTC. V gene TRBV6-6 combines with J gene TRBJ2-7, with TRBD1 matching over 10 bases. CDR3 size: 15 residues. Germline CDR1 MNHNY, CDR2 SVGAGI (reference sequence). V was pared by 2 bases and J by 1 base, with 2 bases of the junction left unmatched.

The V and J genes are TRBV9 and TRBJ2-5; no reliable D call. Between the trimmed V and J ends, which lost 1 base and 2 bases, there was a span of 9 bases. The germline gives CDR1 SGDLS, CDR2 YYNGEE. CDR3 length equals 14 residues. As DNA, the CDR3 is TGTGCCAGCAGCGTATTCGGCACACAAGAGACCCAGTACTTC. This gives the protein CASSVFGTQETQYF.

The chain couples TRBV19 to TRBJ2-5; TRBD1 is a possible D gene (6 bases). V was shortened by 5 bases and J by 0 bases, with 10 bases between the two germline ends. The CDR3 is 14 amino acids. Germline V gene sequence: CDR1 LNHDA, CDR2 SQIVND (reference sequence). The CDR3 reads CASSHDRYQETQYF. The CDR3, as DNA: TGTGCCAGTAGTCATGACAGGTACCAAGAGACCCAGTACTTC.

Turning to this clone: This sample includes further DNA sequences coding for the same CDR3. The chain is built from TRBV4-1 and TRBJ2-1; no firm D call. CDR1 and CDR2 (germline): MGHRA, YSYEKL. The CDR3 runs to 13 residues. V lost 1 base and J lost 7, with 8 bases in between. Written as DNA, the CDR3 is TGCGCCAGCAGCCAAGGCAACTCAAATGAGCAGTTCTTC. The encoded protein is CASSQGNSNEQFF.

This clone has more than one count but fewer than ten. The V gene is TRBV5-1, the J gene TRBJ2-5; D is ambiguous. Germline lookup yields CDR1 SGHRS and CDR2 YFSETQ. The ends were cut back, 2 bases at V and 5 bases at J, with 10 bases in the middle. The CDR3 is made up of 13 amino acids. CDR3 sequence reads: CASSFAREETQYF. The CDR3, as DNA: TGCGCCAGCAGCTTCGCCCGTGAGGAGACCCAGTACTTC.

This clone was counted once. This sequence joins TRBV21-1 and TRBJ1-1. TRBV21-1 is a recognized pseudogene. The CDR3 length is 14 residues. The DNA for the CDR3 is TGTGCCAGCAGCAACCGTTTCCCACCCGAAAGAGCTTTCTTT. Amino acid sequence: CASSNRFPPERAFF.

This chain links TRBV15 with TRBJ2-5, with 8 bases aligning to TRBD2. This CDR3 has 16 residues. Germline CDR1 and CDR2: LNHNV and YYDKDF (reference sequence). V shed 0 bases, J shed 2 bases, and the junction held 5 bases outside the gene matches. The CDR3 loop is CATSRDRGGAQETQYF. The DNA for the CDR3 is TGTGCCACCAGCAGAGATCGGGGGGGCGCACAAGAGACCCAGTACTTC.

This clone was seen just once. V gene TRBV19 combines with J gene TRBJ1-1; 8 bases map to TRBD1. Trimming took 5 bases from V and 1 from J; bases not matched to a gene: 9. This CDR3 is built from 16 residues. Per germline, CDR1 LNHDA and CDR2 SQIVND (reference sequence). The CDR3 bases are TGTGCCAGTAGTCCCCGGACAGGGCAGGGGAACACTGAAGCTTTCTTT. This translates into CASSPRTGQGNTEAFF.

This chain uses TRBV2 with TRBJ1-2; D remains ambiguous. Germline V gene lookup returns CDR1 SNHLY and CDR2 FYNNEI. The CDR3 contains 11 residues. The ends were cut back, 8 bases at V and 4 bases at J, with 8 bases in the middle. This CDR3 is CASGYSYGYTF. The CDR3 DNA sequence: TGTGCCAGCGGCTACTCCTATGGCTACACCTTC.

V and J are TRBV7-9 and TRBJ2-5; 11 bases match TRBD1. Looked up from germline, CDR1 is SEHNR and CDR2 is FQNEAQ (reference sequence). The V segment lost 8 bases and the J segment 7 bases; nucleotides outside the gene matches: 21. This CDR3 contains 18 residues. CDR3 sequence: CASAHPGTGGFRGGTQYF. CDR3 nucleotides: TGTGCCAGCGCCCACCCCGGGACAGGGGGTTTTCGGGGAGGGACCCAGTACTTC.

The rearrangement uses TRBV27 and TRBJ2-7; D remains ambiguous. This CDR3 contains 13 residues. The V end lost 4 bases, the J end lost 9 bases, and 16 bases lay between the germline ends. Germline assignment: CDR1 MNHEY and CDR2 SMNVEV (reference sequence). CDR3 sequence reads: CASSSNYGELQYF. In nucleotides, the CDR3 is TGTGCCAGCAGTTCTAACTATGGTGAGTTGCAGTACTTC.

In its sample, this clone was seen a few times. This chain joins TRBV6-4 and TRBJ1-2; D call uncertain. Germline CDR1 MRHNA, CDR2 SNTAGT. There are 11 residues in the CDR3. V was pared by 3 bases and J by 5 bases, with 4 bases between. CDR3 DNA sequence: TGTGCCAGCAGTGAAGGGTATGGCTACACCTTC. It specifies CASSEGYGYTF.

CDR3 DNA sequence: TGTGCCAGCAGCTATGGCAATCAGCCCCAGCATTTT. Protein: CASSYGNQPQHF. The genes are TRBV5-6 and TRBJ1-5; D gene unclear. Trimming left V 3 bases short and J 2 bases short, with 3 bases between. The CDR3 extends over 12 amino acids. Germline V gene sequence: CDR1 SGHDT, CDR2 YYEEEE.

The chain is built from TRBV25-1 and TRBJ2-7; D remains ambiguous. CDR3 size: 11 residues. Trimming shortened V by 8 bases and J by 3 bases, and 8 bases separated the two germline ends. CDR1 MGHDK and CDR2 SYGVNS come from the germline V gene. CDR3 DNA: TGTGCCAGCGGAACACTCTACGAGCAGTACTTC. As protein: CASGTLYEQYF.

The rearrangement uses TRBV5-4 and TRBJ2-6; D may be TRBD1 (5 bases). The ends were cut back, 0 bases at V and 0 bases at J, with 7 bases in the middle. Germline values: CDR1 SGHNT, CDR2 YYREEE (reference sequence). The CDR3 runs 16 residues. CDR3 in amino acids: CASSLGQSSGANVLTF. As DNA, the CDR3 is TGTGCCAGCAGCTTGGGACAGAGCTCTGGGGCCAACGTCCTGACTTTC.

This chain uses TRBV4-1 with TRBJ2-1, with 12 bases fitting TRBD2. The J segment lost 10 bases and the V segment lost 4 bases, leaving 11 bases of the junction unmatched. The CDR3 has 16 amino acids. Germline-derived CDR1 and CDR2 are MGHRA and YSYEKL. The CDR3 DNA reads TGCGCCAGCAGCCGCGGACGACTAGCGGGAGAATGGGAGCAGTTCTTC. It encodes CASSRGRLAGEWEQFF.

In this sample, this clone is large. The J gene is TRBJ1-2, the V gene TRBV5-4; 9 bases match TRBD1. V gave up 0 bases and J gave up 7 bases; unmatched junction bases: 7. Germline CDR1 is SGHNT and CDR2 is YYREEE (reference sequence). The CDR3 contains 15 residues. This CDR3 is CASSLVGTGPLGYTF. DNA for the CDR3: TGTGCCAGCAGCTTGGTGGGGACAGGGCCGCTTGGCTACACCTTC.

This rearrangement joins TRBV18 to TRBJ2-3; D is unclear. The ends were cut back, 6 bases at V and 4 bases at J, with 5 bases in the middle. This CDR3 contains 11 residues. The germline V gene encodes CDR1 KGHSH and CDR2 LQKENI. CDR3 in amino acids: CASSWSDTQYF. In DNA, the CDR3 is TGTGCCAGCTCGTGGTCAGATACGCAGTATTTT.

V gene TRBV27 combines with J gene TRBJ1-3, with no clear D. Trimming took off 0 bases at V and 4 bases at J, with 7 bases between the two ends. CDR3 size: 14 residues. Germline-derived CDR1 and CDR2 are MNHEY and SMNVEV (reference sequence). DNA for the CDR3: TGTGCCAGCAGTTTATCCGCCAGGGGAAACACCATATATTTT. This codes for CASSLSARGNTIYF.